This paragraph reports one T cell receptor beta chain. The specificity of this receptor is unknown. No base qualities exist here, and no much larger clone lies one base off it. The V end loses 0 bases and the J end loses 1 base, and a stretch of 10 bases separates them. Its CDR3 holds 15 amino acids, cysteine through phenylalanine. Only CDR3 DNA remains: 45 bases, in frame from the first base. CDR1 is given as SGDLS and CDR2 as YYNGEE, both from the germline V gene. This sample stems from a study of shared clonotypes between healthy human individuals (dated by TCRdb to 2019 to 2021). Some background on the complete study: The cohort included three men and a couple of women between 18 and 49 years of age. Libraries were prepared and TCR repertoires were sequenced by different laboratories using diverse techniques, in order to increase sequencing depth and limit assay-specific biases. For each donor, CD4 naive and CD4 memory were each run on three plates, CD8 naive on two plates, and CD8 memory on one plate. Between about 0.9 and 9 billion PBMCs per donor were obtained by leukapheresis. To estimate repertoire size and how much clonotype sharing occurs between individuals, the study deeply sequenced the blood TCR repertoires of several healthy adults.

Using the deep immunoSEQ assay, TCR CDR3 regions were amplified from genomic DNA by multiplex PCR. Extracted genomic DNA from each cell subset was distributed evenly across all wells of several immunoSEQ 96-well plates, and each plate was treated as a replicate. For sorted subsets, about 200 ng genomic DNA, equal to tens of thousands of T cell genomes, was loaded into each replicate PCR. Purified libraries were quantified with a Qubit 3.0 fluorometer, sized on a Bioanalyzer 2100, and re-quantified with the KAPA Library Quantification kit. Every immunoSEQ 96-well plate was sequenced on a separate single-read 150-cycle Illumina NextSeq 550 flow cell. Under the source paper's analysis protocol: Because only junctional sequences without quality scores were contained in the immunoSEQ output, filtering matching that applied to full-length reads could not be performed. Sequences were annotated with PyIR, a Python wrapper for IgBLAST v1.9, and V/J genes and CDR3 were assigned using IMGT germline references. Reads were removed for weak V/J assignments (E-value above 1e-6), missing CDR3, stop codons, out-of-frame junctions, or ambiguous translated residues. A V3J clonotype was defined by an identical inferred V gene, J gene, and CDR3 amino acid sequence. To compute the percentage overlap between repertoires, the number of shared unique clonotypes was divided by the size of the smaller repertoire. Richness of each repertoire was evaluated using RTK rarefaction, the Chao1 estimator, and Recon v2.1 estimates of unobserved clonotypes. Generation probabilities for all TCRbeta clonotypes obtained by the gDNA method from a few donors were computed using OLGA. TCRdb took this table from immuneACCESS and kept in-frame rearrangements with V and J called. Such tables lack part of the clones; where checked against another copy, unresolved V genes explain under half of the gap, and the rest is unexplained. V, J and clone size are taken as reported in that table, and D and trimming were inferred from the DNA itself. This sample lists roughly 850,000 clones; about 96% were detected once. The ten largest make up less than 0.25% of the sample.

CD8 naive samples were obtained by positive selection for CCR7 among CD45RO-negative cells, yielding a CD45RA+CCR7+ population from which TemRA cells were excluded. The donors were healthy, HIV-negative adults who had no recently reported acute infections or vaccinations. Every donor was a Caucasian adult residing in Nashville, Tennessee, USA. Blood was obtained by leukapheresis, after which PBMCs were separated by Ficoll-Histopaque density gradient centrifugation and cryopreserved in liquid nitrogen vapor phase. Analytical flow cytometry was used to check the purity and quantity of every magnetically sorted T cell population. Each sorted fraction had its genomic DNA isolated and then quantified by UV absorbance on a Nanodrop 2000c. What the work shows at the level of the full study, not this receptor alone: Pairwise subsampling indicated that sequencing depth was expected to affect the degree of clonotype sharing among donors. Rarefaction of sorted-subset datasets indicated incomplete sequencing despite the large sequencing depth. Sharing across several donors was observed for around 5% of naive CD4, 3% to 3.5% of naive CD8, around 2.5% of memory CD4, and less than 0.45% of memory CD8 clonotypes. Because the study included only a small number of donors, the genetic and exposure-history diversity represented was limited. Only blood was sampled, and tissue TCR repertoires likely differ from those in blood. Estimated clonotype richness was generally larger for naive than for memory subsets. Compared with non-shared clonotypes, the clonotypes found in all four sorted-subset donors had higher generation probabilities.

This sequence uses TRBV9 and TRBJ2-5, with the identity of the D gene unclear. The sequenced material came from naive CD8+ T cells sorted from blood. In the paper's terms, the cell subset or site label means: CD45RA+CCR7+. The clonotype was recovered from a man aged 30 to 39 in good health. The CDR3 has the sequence CASSVDGLVQETQYF. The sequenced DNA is TGTGCCAGCAGCGTAGATGGGCTAGTCCAAGAGACCCAGTACTTC.